This T cell receptor (beta chain) appears in the sequencing data of a study of T cells in Graves' hyperthyroidism and ophthalmopathy (dated by TCRdb to the late 2010s). Background for the entire study: Peripheral blood samples were taken at the time of initial diagnosis, prior to any treatment. Thyroid tissue and blood T-cell repertoires from several Graves' hyperthyroidism patients were also compared in the study. The paper describes TCR Vbeta CDR3 sequencing of 140 or so peripheral blood samples, made up of 40 to 45 ophthalmopathy patients, over 70 hyperthyroidism patients and some 17 progressor patients. For training and testing, the roughly 97 patients in the discovery cohort were randomly divided in a 7:3 ratio. Following sampling, methimazole starting at 30 mg daily was given to hyperthyroidism patients, and high-dose intravenous methylprednisolone was given to ophthalmopathy patients. TCR V-J signatures able to tell the groups apart were searched for in a discovery cohort of 90 to 100 patients, of whom about 40 had Graves' ophthalmopathy and about 55 had stable Graves' hyperthyroidism. Prospective prediction of ophthalmopathy was tested in an independent validation cohort consisting of 18 hyperthyroidism patients and 17 patients who later progressed to ophthalmopathy.

Here is what the overall study found, with its caveats: During validation, the model predicted progression to ophthalmopathy a median of about 6.5 months ahead of onset, with around 70% sensitivity and 72% to 80% specificity. A model built on a 13 V-J signature distinguished ophthalmopathy from stable hyperthyroidism, reaching approximately 89% sensitivity and about 81% specificity in cross-validation and 80%/75% in testing. Most expanded thyroid clonotypes (frequency above 0.001) were also detected in blood, suggesting blood repertoires may reflect thyroid immune responses. No statistical method was used to set the sample size in advance, and investigators knew the group allocation.

At least ten counts were recorded for this clonotype. Which antigen it targets is not known. No base qualities exist here, and no much larger clone lies one base off it. Its CDR3 holds 16 amino acids, cysteine through phenylalanine. Kept here is only the CDR3 DNA, which spans 48 bases and is read in frame from base 1. V and J are trimmed by 6 bases and 2 bases, and the gene matches miss 11 bases of the junction. Stable Graves' hyperthyroidism was defined as no progression to ophthalmopathy during 18 months of follow-up. Hyperthyroidism patients were aged 18 to 65 years and newly diagnosed, with disease duration of less than 2 months. Any patient with an uncontrolled infection, another autoimmune disease, pregnancy or lactation was excluded. Diagnoses relied on clinical symptoms, serum thyroxine and TRAb, thyroid ultrasound and orbital computed tomography. PBMCs were isolated from 7.5 to 10 ml of fresh peripheral blood by Ficoll-Paque density gradient centrifugation. Trizol reagent was used to extract total RNA, and RNA quality was then checked on an Agilent 2100 Bioanalyzer.

The TCR beta CDR3 regions were amplified from RNA transcripts. For the first round of RT-PCR on the TCR CDR3, the HTBI primer set was used together with the Qiagen OneStep RT-PCR kit. Libraries were constructed in a second round of multiplex PCR, after which size selection and purification were performed. The libraries were sequenced on an Illumina HiSeq2000 using paired-end 100 bp reads. The original methods were these. Raw data were processed with SOAPnuke, discarding reads with adapters, uncalled bases, mean Phred below 15, or no exact constant-primer or identifier match. COPE v1.2.5 was used to merge high-quality paired reads, and clonotypes were defined as unique nucleotide sequences. MiTCR v1.1 was used to align clonotypes to the IMGT TRBV, TRBD and TRBJ reference segments. The analysis was restricted to V-J combinations with a frequency above 0.0001, which together covered 98% to 99.2% of the repertoires. The TCS score was defined as F50 (clonal expansion) divided by E x V (chaos), with BLOSUM62-based TCRdist calculated between CDR3 peptides within each V-J. Welch's t-statistics and random forest reduced around 520 V-J features to around 14, which were used in a naive Bayes classifier (R e1071). TCRdb ran its own pipeline on the public reads, namely fastp trimming at Q25 and MiXCR clone calling, and kept in-frame beta chains. Every distinct CDR3 protein forms one entry, paired with its most common genes and DNA. What appears here as the V and J calls and clone size reflects TCRdb's work, not the paper's. Within this sample are 450,000 to 650,000 distinct CDR3 sequences, with roughly 20% of them counted one time only. The top ten hold around 27% of the sample.

The V gene is TRBV12-3 or TRBV12-4 and the J gene is TRBJ2-7; the junction holds 9 bases that match TRBD1. This clonotype originated in a man younger than 35 with Graves' hyperthyroidism. Source material: blood. The base sequence is TGTGCCAGCAGCTCACTGAACAGGGGGCTGGCCTACGAGCAGTACTTC. Protein translation: CASSSLNRGLAYEQYF.